A single sample gave rise to the 24 T cell receptor beta chains below, sequenced in a study of early T cells in non-severe SARS-CoV-2 infection. TCRdb redid the calling of the 5' RACE reads with MiXCR, one entry per CDR3 protein. The table has about 33,000 distinct CDR3 sequences, about 5% seen once. Sequencing used whole blood. All receptors come from an adult who was a healthcare worker with PCR-confirmed SARS-CoV-2 infection or an uninfected control (not recorded which).

This chain links TRBV6-2 or TRBV6-3 with TRBJ1-1; TRBD1 matches 7 bases. The V gene end was trimmed by 4 bases and the J gene end by 5 bases; junction bases not matched to a gene: 7. The CDR3 runs 14 residues. Germline lookup yields CDR1 MNHEY and CDR2 SVGEGT. CDR3 in amino acids: CASSSYDRDTEAFF. In nucleotides, the CDR3 is TGTGCCAGCAGTTCCTACGACAGGGATACTGAAGCTTTCTTT.

This clonotype was counted between two and nine times. The chain links TRBV12-3 or TRBV12-4 to TRBJ1-1, with D possibly being TRBD1 (6 bases). There are 13 residues in the CDR3. The V end was cut by 3 bases, the J end by 10 bases, with 15 bases between. CDR3 loop: CASSFPGRGSAFF. The CDR3 DNA sequence: TGTGCCAGCAGTTTCCCCGGAAGGGGGTCAGCTTTCTTT.

This clonotype was seen many times. The chain links TRBV20-1 to TRBJ1-2; D might be TRBD1 (6 bases). The CDR3 consists of 16 residues. Germline-derived CDR1 and CDR2 are DFQATT and SNEGSKA (reference sequence). V was pared by 0 bases and J by 4 bases, with 18 bases between. The CDR3 loop reads CSARDIGGATSYGYTF. The DNA of the CDR3 is TGCAGTGCTAGAGATATCGGGGGCGCTACTAGCTATGGCTACACCTTC.

This clonotype was detected many times. The rearrangement links TRBV20-1 to TRBJ2-3; D gene ambiguous. Trimming took 5 bases from V and 2 from J, leaving 11 bases between them. The length of the CDR3 is 13 residues. CDR1 is DFQATT and CDR2 is SNEGSKA in the germline V gene (reference sequence). The CDR3 coding sequence is TGCAGTGCTGATTTCGGGTTCACAGATACGCAGTATTTT. The encoded protein is CSADFGFTDTQYF.

This clonotype was recorded many times. This sequence joins TRBV5-1 and TRBJ2-7; 9 bases fit TRBD1. CDR3 length equals 15 residues. Trimming cost V 1 base and J 7 bases; bases outside gene matches: 9. Germline CDR1 is SGHRS and CDR2 is YFSETQ. As DNA, the CDR3 is TGCGCCAGCAGCTTGACCGCGGGACAGGGACAGGAGCAGTACTTC. Its protein is CASSLTAGQGQEQYF. Full variable domain (outside the CDR3, taken from reference TRBV5-1 and TRBJ2-7): KAGVTQTPRYLIKTRGQQVTLSCSPISGHRSVSWYQQTPGQGLQFLFEYFSETQRNKGNFPGRFSGRQFSNSRSEMNVSTLELGDSALYLCASSLTAGQGQEQYFGPGTRLTVT.

The chain joins TRBV3-1 to TRBJ2-7; D might be TRBD2 (6 bases). Germline values: CDR1 LGHDT, CDR2 YNNKEL (reference sequence). CDR3 length: 17 amino acids. Trimming pared 4 bases from V and 5 bases from J, leaving 24 bases between. The CDR3 is CASSPLANSQPWNEQYF. The CDR3 coding sequence is TGTGCCAGCAGCCCGCTAGCGAACTCCCAACCATGGAACGAGCAGTACTTC.

This clonotype was seen at least ten times. The rearrangement links TRBV20-1 to TRBJ2-5; no reliable D call. Germline V CDR1 and CDR2: DFQATT, SNEGSKA (reference sequence). Trimming removed 3 bases from V and 0 bases from J, with 5 bases in between. This CDR3 is built from 12 residues. The CDR3 DNA sequence: TGCAGTGCTAGGCCCTACCAAGAGACCCAGTACTTC. Residues: CSARPYQETQYF.

This clonotype showed up many times. The V call is TRBV7-6, the J call TRBJ2-7; unclear D gene. Germline CDR1 SGHVS, CDR2 FNYEAQ. The CDR3 is 14 amino acids. V was trimmed by 1 base and J by 3 bases, leaving 10 bases between them. CDR3 residues: CASSLVEGHYEQYF. The CDR3 region has the DNA TGTGCCAGCAGCTTAGTTGAAGGGCACTACGAGCAGTACTTC. The full variable domain, with the rest looked up from reference TRBV7-6 and TRBJ2-7, is GAGVSQSPRYKVTKRGQDVALRCDPISGHVSLYWYRQALGQGPEFLTYFNYEAQQDKSGLPNDRFSAERPEGSISTLTIQRTEQRDSAMYRCASSLVEGHYEQYFGPGTRLTVT.

This clonotype has just a few counts. The V gene is TRBV7-3, the J gene TRBJ1-1, with D hard to call. V gave up 5 bases and J gave up 7 bases, with 17 bases separating them. Germline CDR1 SGHTA, CDR2 FQGTGA. CDR3 length: 14 amino acids. CDR3 coding DNA: TGTGCCAGCAGCCCCCCTGGAGGGTCGGGTGAAGCTTTCTTT. Its translation is CASSPPGGSGEAFF. The full variable domain, rest sourced from reference TRBV7-3 and TRBJ1-1, is GAGVSQTPSNKVTEKGKYVELRCDPISGHTALYWYRQSLGQGPEFLIYFQGTGAADDSGLPNDRFFAVRPEGSVSTLKIQRTERGDSAVYLCASSPPGGSGEAFFGQGTRLTVV.

The gene calls are TRBV9 and TRBJ2-4; no definite D call. The germline gives CDR1 SGDLS, CDR2 YYNGEE. Between the trimmed V and J ends, which lost 1 base and 6 bases, there was a span of 8 bases. The CDR3 runs 13 residues. The CDR3 DNA sequence: TGTGCCAGCAGCGTAACGGAGTCAAACATTCAGTACTTC. Protein sequence: CASSVTESNIQYF.

This clonotype was picked up a small number of times. The chain joins TRBV29-1 to TRBJ2-5; 14 bases agree with TRBD2. Unmatched junction bases numbered 2, after V lost 6 bases and J lost 5 bases. CDR3 length: 13 residues. Germline loops: CDR1 SQVTM, CDR2 ANQGSEA. The CDR3 sequence is CSVRTSGGETQYF. CDR3 sequence (DNA): TGCAGCGTCAGGACTAGCGGGGGGGAGACCCAGTACTTC.

This clonotype turned up a few times. The genes are TRBV4-3 and TRBJ1-1, with 10 bases identical to TRBD1. The length of the CDR3 is 13 residues. V lost 4 bases, J lost 8 bases, and 4 bases stayed unmatched. CDR1 is LGHNA and CDR2 is YSLEER in the germline V gene. CDR3 in amino acids: CASSLDRGPEAFF. The CDR3 DNA reads TGCGCCAGCAGCCTTGACAGGGGGCCCGAAGCTTTCTTT.

This clonotype was counted ten times or more. V is TRBV29-1 and J is TRBJ1-2, with 10 nucleotides matching TRBD1. V dropped 5 bases and J dropped 3; count of bases not matched to a gene: 3. Germline CDR1 SQVTM, CDR2 ANQGSEA. This CDR3 comprises 13 residues. Here the CDR3 DNA reads TGCAGCGTTCTGGACAGGGGGGACTATGGCTACACCTTC. This encodes CSVLDRGDYGYTF.

The chain is built from TRBV7-9 and TRBJ1-2, with D uncertain. V was trimmed by 7 bases and J by 4 bases, leaving 13 bases between them. The CDR3 has 13 amino acids. Germline assignment: CDR1 SEHNR and CDR2 FQNEAQ (reference sequence). This CDR3 is CASNLQPTYGYTF. CDR3 nucleotide sequence: TGTGCCAGCAACCTTCAACCCACCTATGGCTACACCTTC.

V is TRBV5-1 and J is TRBJ2-1; D possibly corresponds to TRBD2 (6 bases). Germline CDR1 reads SGHRS; CDR2 reads YFSETQ. The CDR3 is made up of 16 amino acids. The germline V and J ends were trimmed by 4 bases and 0 bases, with 14 bases remaining between them. CDR3 protein: CASSPGTPSSYNEQFF. CDR3 sequence (DNA): TGCGCCAGCAGCCCCGGGACTCCAAGCTCCTACAATGAGCAGTTCTTC. The whole variable domain, remainder taken from reference TRBV5-1 and TRBJ2-1, is KAGVTQTPRYLIKTRGQQVTLSCSPISGHRSVSWYQQTPGQGLQFLFEYFSETQRNKGNFPGRFSGRQFSNSRSEMNVSTLELGDSALYLCASSPGTPSSYNEQFFGPGTRLTVL.

Many counts were recorded for this clonotype. V gene TRBV10-3 combines with J gene TRBJ1-1, with 10 bases identical to TRBD1. CDR1 and CDR2 (germline): ENHRY, SYGVKD. This CDR3 has 17 amino acids. J gave up 1 base and V 2 bases, and 7 bases lay outside the gene matches. CDR3 protein: CAISEPPGTGANTEAFF. The CDR3 region has the DNA TGTGCCATCAGTGAGCCCCCCGGGACAGGGGCGAACACTGAAGCTTTCTTT.

This clonotype came up many times. The V and J genes are TRBV20-1 and TRBJ2-5, with TRBD2 identical over 8 bases. Unmatched junction bases numbered 12, after V lost 3 bases and J lost 3 bases. The CDR3 length is 16 residues. The germline V gene encodes CDR1 DFQATT and CDR2 SNEGSKA (reference sequence). CDR3 DNA: TGCAGTGCTAGCAGACCCGGGACTAGGGGGAAAGAGACCCAGTACTTC. Translated, it gives CSASRPGTRGKETQYF.

The table lists this clonotype with a few counts. CDR3 residues: CASGYDQPQHF. The CDR3 nucleotides read TGTGCTAGTGGTTACGATCAGCCCCAGCATTTT. This rearrangement joins TRBV12-5 to TRBJ1-5; no clear D. This CDR3 region has 11 residues. V was trimmed by 4 bases and J by 5 bases, leaving 3 bases between them. Germline CDR1 LGHNT, CDR2 FRNRAP.

This clonotype was detected ten times or more. V usage is TRBV12-3 or TRBV12-4 and J usage is TRBJ2-3; the D gene is possibly TRBD2 (5 bases). V was pared by 1 base and J by 4 bases, with 12 bases between. CDR3 length: 15 residues. This CDR3 reads CASSLGNGSPDTQYF. As DNA, the CDR3 is TGTGCCAGCAGTTTAGGTAATGGGAGCCCAGATACGCAGTATTTT.

This chain joins TRBV18 and TRBJ2-1, with D hard to call. The CDR3 length is 15 residues. Trimming cost V 1 base and J 1 base, with 8 bases left between them. CDR1 and CDR2 from the germline V gene are KGHSH and LQKENI. This CDR3 reads CASSPQGASYNEQFF. The CDR3, as DNA: TGTGCCAGCTCACCACAGGGTGCATCCTACAATGAGCAGTTCTTC.

This clonotype occurred many times. V is TRBV7-3 and J is TRBJ2-1, with a possible D match to TRBD1 (6 bases). The V gene's germline CDR1 is SGHTA and CDR2 FQGTGA. The germline V and J ends were trimmed by 5 bases and 0 bases, with 11 bases remaining between them. CDR3 length: 15 residues. CDR3 bases: TGTGCCAGCAGCACCAGGGGTAGCTCCTACAATGAGCAGTTCTTC. Translation gives CASSTRGSSYNEQFF.

In this sample, this clonotype turned up a few times. This chain joins TRBV29-1 and TRBJ1-1, with D perhaps matching TRBD1 (5 bases). Trimming removed 8 bases at V and 1 base at J, with 11 bases between. Germline values: CDR1 SQVTM, CDR2 ANQGSEA. This CDR3 is built from 12 residues. The CDR3 protein is CSHLDRNTEAFF. The CDR3 DNA sequence: TGCAGCCACCTAGACAGGAACACTGAAGCTTTCTTT.

The table lists this clonotype with a few counts. This chain uses TRBV11-3 with TRBJ2-1; 11 nucleotides match TRBD2. With V trimmed by 5 bases and J by 12 bases, 9 bases remained unmatched. CDR1 SGHNT and CDR2 YENEEA come from the germline V gene. This CDR3 has 14 residues. The CDR3 reads CASSPTSGSRGQFF. DNA of the CDR3: TGTGCCAGCAGCCCAACTAGCGGGAGTAGAGGGCAGTTCTTC.

This clonotype appeared many times. The gene calls are TRBV7-9 and TRBJ2-1; D gene uncertain. With 3 bases removed from V and 8 bases from J, the gap between germline ends came to 11 bases. This CDR3 region has 13 residues. The germline V gene encodes CDR1 SEHNR and CDR2 FQNEAQ (reference sequence). The CDR3 region has the DNA TGTGCCAGCAGCTTTGGCGGATTCGATGAGCAGTTCTTC. Its translation: CASSFGGFDEQFF.